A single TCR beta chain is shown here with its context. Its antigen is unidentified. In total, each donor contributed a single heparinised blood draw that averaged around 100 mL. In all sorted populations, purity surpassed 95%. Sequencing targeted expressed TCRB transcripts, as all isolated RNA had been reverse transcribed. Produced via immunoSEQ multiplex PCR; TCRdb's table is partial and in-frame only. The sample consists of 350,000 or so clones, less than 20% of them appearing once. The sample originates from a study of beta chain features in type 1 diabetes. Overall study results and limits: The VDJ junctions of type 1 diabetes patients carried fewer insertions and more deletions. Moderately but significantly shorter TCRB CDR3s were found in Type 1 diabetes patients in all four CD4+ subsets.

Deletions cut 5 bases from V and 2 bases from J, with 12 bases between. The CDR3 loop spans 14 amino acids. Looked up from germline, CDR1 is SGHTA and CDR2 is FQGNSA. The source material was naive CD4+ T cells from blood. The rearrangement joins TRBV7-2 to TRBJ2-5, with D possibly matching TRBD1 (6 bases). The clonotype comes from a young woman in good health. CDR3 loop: CASSVNREQETQYF. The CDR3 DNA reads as TGTGCCAGCAGCGTGAACAGGGAACAAGAGACCCAGTACTTC.